A selection of T cell receptor beta chains follows, all from one sample in a study of blood T cells in healthy people across ages. TCRdb reprocessed the 5' RACE reads via MiXCR and lists one record per CDR3 protein. This table holds around 2 million distinct CDR3 sequences, about two fifths found once. What was sequenced was blood. These TCRs come from a human donor in good health. CDR3s include the opening cysteine and the closing phenylalanine or tryptophan. The order of the fields is clone size, V gene, J gene, D gene, CDR3 protein, CDR3 DNA. A D gene is named only where the DNA matches it firmly. Size is stated for part of the rows, as once, few or many counts, or as a class when the clone is expanded.

many	TRBV7-2	TRBJ2-1	TRBD2	CASSLGPSGGANEQFF	TGTGCCAGCAGCTTAGGGCCTAGCGGGGGGGCCAATGAGCAGTTCTTC
few	TRBV20-1	TRBJ2-1	-	CSAMDSSYNEQFF	TGCAGTGCCATGGACTCCTCCTACAATGAGCAGTTCTTC
-	TRBV7-9	TRBJ2-7	-	CASSPKITGYEQYF	TGTGCCAGCAGCCCGAAGATAACGGGGTACGAGCAGTACTTC
once	TRBV28	TRBJ2-1	TRBD2	CASRISGGRGNEQFF	TGTGCCAGCAGAATAAGCGGGGGACGAGGAAATGAGCAGTTCTTC
-	TRBV4-3	TRBJ2-1	TRBD1	CASSQDNVGEGAFLYNEQFF	TGCGCCAGCAGCCAAGATAACGTGGGAGAGGGGGCCTTCCTCTACAATGAGCAGTTCTTC
few	TRBV20-1	TRBJ1-1	-	CSAGRTVDTMNTEAFF	TGCAGTGCTGGACGGACGGTCGATACTATGAACACTGAAGCTTTCTTT
few	TRBV18	TRBJ1-1	-	CASSPPVEDTEAFF	TGTGCCAGCTCACCGCCCGTGGAGGACACTGAAGCTTTCTTT
-	TRBV7-3	TRBJ1-1	-	CASRGPGSTEAFF	TGTGCCAGCAGGGGACCGGGGTCCACTGAAGCTTTCTTT
few	TRBV29-1	TRBJ2-1	-	CSVRDFNNEQFF	TGCAGCGTCCGGGACTTCAACAATGAGCAGTTCTTC
many	TRBV15	TRBJ2-5	TRBD2	CTTSARGKETQYF	TGTACCACCTCTGCGCGGGGGAAAGAGACCCAGTACTTC
-	TRBV4-2	TRBJ2-7	-	CASSQFTAAFSYEQYF	TGTGCCAGCAGCCAATTTACGGCGGCGTTCTCCTACGAGCAGTACTTC
-	TRBV2	TRBJ2-1	-	CASRYLGRGQFF	TGTGCCAGCCGATACCTGGGTCGAGGGCAGTTCTTC
-	TRBV4-2	TRBJ2-5	-	CASSQGVKSQETQYF	TGTGCCAGCAGCCAAGGCGTTAAGTCCCAAGAGACCCAGTACTTC
few	TRBV6-1	TRBJ1-2	-	CASSEGQANYGYTF	TGTGCCAGCAGTGAAGGCCAGGCTAACTATGGCTACACCTTC
few	TRBV20-1	TRBJ2-1	-	CSARWAGYADNEQFF	TGCAGTGCTAGATGGGCGGGATATGCGGACAATGAGCAGTTCTTC
few	TRBV5-1	TRBJ2-3	-	CASSPQTPDTQYF	TGCGCCAGCAGCCCCCAAACACCAGATACGCAGTATTTT
-	TRBV7-2	TRBJ2-5	-	CASSFRPGGGETQYF	TGTGCCAGCAGCTTCCGCCCCGGTGGAGGGGAGACCCAGTACTTC
-	TRBV10-3	TRBJ2-7	-	CAISESMGSYYEQYF	TGTGCCATCAGTGAGTCGATGGGCAGTTACTACGAGCAGTACTTC
-	TRBV7-2	TRBJ2-3	-	CASSQFGTSPSTDTQYF	TGTGCCAGCAGCCAATTCGGGACTTCCCCGAGCACAGATACGCAGTATTTT
-	TRBV29-1	TRBJ2-7	-	CSVARDRTAGEQYF	TGCAGCGTTGCGCGAGACCGAACAGCTGGGGAGCAGTACTTC
-	TRBV7-8	TRBJ2-3	TRBD2	CASSSDGTRADTQYF	TGTGCCAGCAGCTCTGACGGGACTAGAGCAGATACGCAGTATTTT
few	TRBV10-3	TRBJ2-7	-	CAISEDIYEQYF	TGTGCCATCAGTGAAGATATCTACGAGCAGTACTTC
few	TRBV7-3	TRBJ2-3	TRBD2	CASSLGTSRGDTQYF	TGTGCCAGCAGCTTGGGGACTAGCAGGGGAGATACGCAGTATTTT
few	TRBV21-1	TRBJ2-7	-	CASSKVGPVTGTFGDEQYF	TGTGCCAGCAGCAAGGTGGGACCTGTGACAGGCACCTTCGGCGACGAGCAGTACTTC
once	TRBV7-6	TRBJ2-1	TRBD2	CASSLVAGGNSYNEQFF	TGTGCCAGCAGCTTAGTTGCGGGGGGCAATTCCTACAATGAGCAGTTCTTC
-	TRBV10-3	TRBJ2-3	TRBD2	CAITGLGGTDTQYF	TGTGCCATCACGGGACTAGGTGGCACAGATACGCAGTATTTT
-	TRBV20-1	TRBJ2-1	TRBD2	CSARGYSGGSSYNEQFF	TGCAGTGCTAGAGGGTATAGCGGGGGGAGTTCCTACAATGAGCAGTTCTTC
few	TRBV7-2	TRBJ1-2	-	CASSLDLISYTF	TGTGCCAGCAGCTTAGATCTCATCAGCTACACCTTC
-	TRBV5-1	TRBJ1-2	-	CASSMEGGTTYGYTF	TGCGCCAGCAGCATGGAGGGCGGGACGACCTATGGCTACACCTTC
few	TRBV10-3	TRBJ2-7	TRBD1	CAISEYGTGGLEQYF	TGTGCCATCAGTGAGTACGGGACAGGGGGTCTCGAGCAGTACTTC
-	TRBV28	TRBJ1-4	-	CASSSLKTATNEKLFF	TGTGCCAGCAGTTCACTAAAGACAGCAACTAATGAAAAACTGTTTTTT
few	TRBV20-1	TRBJ2-7	TRBD1	CSARDAGTGVYEQYF	TGCAGTGCTAGAGATGCCGGGACAGGGGTCTACGAGCAGTACTTC
-	TRBV7-9	TRBJ2-1	-	CASSPPVAPSVNEQFF	TGTGCCAGCAGCCCTCCGGTAGCGCCAAGTGTCAATGAGCAGTTCTTC
few	TRBV20-1	TRBJ1-4	-	CSASGRRGPTNEKLFF	TGCAGTGCTAGCGGCCGCAGGGGCCCTACTAATGAAAAACTGTTTTTT
-	TRBV12-3/TRBV12-4	TRBJ2-7	-	CASRGHGGFYEQYF	TGTGCCAGCAGGGGACACGGGGGTTTCTACGAGCAGTACTTC
few	TRBV24-1	TRBJ2-3	-	CATSDDLVSLGTDTQYF	TGTGCCACCAGTGATGACCTTGTGAGCCTCGGCACAGATACGCAGTATTTT
once	TRBV20-1	TRBJ2-5	-	CRAQGERETQYF	TGCAGGGCTCAAGGGGAGCGCGAGACCCAGTACTTC
few	TRBV6-5	TRBJ2-5	TRBD1	CASSYGTGQEETQYF	TGTGCCAGCAGTTATGGGACAGGGCAGGAAGAGACCCAGTACTTC
-	TRBV7-2	TRBJ2-3	-	CASSVRPAPDTQYF	TGTGCCAGCAGCGTACGTCCGGCCCCAGATACGCAGTATTTT
few	TRBV10-3	TRBJ2-3	-	CAISPDRSNTDTQYF	TGTGCCATCAGTCCAGACAGGTCTAACACAGATACGCAGTATTTT
once	TRBV29-1	TRBJ1-2	-	CSVERSRAGGYTF	TGCAGCGTTGAACGCTCTCGGGCCGGGGGCTACACCTTC
-	TRBV27	TRBJ2-5	TRBD1	CASTGAGGMETQYF	TGTGCCAGCACGGGGGCAGGGGGCATGGAGACCCAGTACTTC
-	TRBV5-1	TRBJ2-1	TRBD1	CASSLGQGVHEQFF	TGCGCCAGCAGCTTGGGTCAGGGGGTTCACGAGCAGTTCTTC
-	TRBV7-2	TRBJ2-5	-	CAGSSTGLHTQYF	TGTGCCGGCAGCTCCACAGGGTTGCATACCCAGTACTTC
few	TRBV5-1	TRBJ1-6	-	CASSFDYSSYNSPLHF	TGCGCCAGCAGCTTCGACTACAGCTCCTATAATTCACCCCTCCACTTT
-	TRBV12-3/TRBV12-4	TRBJ2-1	TRBD1	CASSWRSWGQNNGQFF	TGTGCCAGCAGTTGGCGGTCTTGGGGACAGAACAATGGGCAGTTCTTC
-	TRBV6-2/TRBV6-3	TRBJ1-4	TRBD1	CASTPGQGIGKLFF	TGTGCCAGCACACCGGGACAGGGAATCGGAAAACTGTTTTTT
-	TRBV7-9	TRBJ1-1	TRBD1	CAGSPTGVTAEAFF	TGTGCCGGCAGCCCGACAGGGGTCACCGCTGAAGCTTTCTTT
-	TRBV12-3/TRBV12-4	TRBJ2-1	-	CASSWVNTDEQFF	TGTGCCAGCAGTTGGGTAAATACAGATGAGCAGTTCTTC
many	TRBV4-3	TRBJ2-3	-	CASSQYAGGTYTDTQYF	TGCGCCAGCAGCCAATATGCTGGAGGGACATACACAGATACGCAGTATTTT
-	TRBV30	TRBJ2-1	TRBD1	CAWSKGQGYNEQFF	TGTGCCTGGAGCAAGGGACAGGGGTACAATGAGCAGTTCTTC
-	TRBV9	TRBJ1-5	-	CASSVDLRDNQPQHF	TGTGCCAGCAGCGTAGATTTGAGAGACAATCAGCCCCAGCATTTT
-	TRBV10-3	TRBJ1-1	-	CAIGSNTEAFF	TGTGCCATCGGGTCGAACACTGAAGCTTTCTTT